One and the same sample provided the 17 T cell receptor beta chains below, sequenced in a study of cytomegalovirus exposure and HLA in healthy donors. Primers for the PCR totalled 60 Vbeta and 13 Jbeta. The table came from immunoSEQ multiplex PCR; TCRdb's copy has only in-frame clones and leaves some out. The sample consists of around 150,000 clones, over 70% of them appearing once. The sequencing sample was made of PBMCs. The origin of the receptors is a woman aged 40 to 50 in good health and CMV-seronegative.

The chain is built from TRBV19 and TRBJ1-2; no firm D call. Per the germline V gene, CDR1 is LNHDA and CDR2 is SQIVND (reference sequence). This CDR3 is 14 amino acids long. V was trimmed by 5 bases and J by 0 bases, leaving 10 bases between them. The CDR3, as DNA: TGTGCCAGTAGTTATGACACGTCTAACTATGGCTACACCTTC. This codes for CASSYDTSNYGYTF.

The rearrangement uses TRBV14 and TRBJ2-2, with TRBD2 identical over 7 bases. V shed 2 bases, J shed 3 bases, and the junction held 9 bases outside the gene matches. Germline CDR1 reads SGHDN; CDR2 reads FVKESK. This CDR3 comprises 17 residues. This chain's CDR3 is CASSQRTGGRDTGELFF. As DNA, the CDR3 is TGTGCCAGCAGCCAAAGGACTGGAGGGAGGGACACCGGGGAGCTGTTTTTT.

CDR3 sequence (DNA): TGTGCCAGCAGTTTAAGACGAGGGGGAGGGCGCAATGAGCAGTTCTTC. Amino acids: CASSLRRGGGRNEQFF. The chain joins TRBV28 to TRBJ2-1; perhaps TRBD2 as D (7 bases). Germline CDR1 is MDHEN and CDR2 is SYDVKM. The CDR3 runs 16 residues. V was pared by 2 bases and J by 6 bases, with 17 bases between.

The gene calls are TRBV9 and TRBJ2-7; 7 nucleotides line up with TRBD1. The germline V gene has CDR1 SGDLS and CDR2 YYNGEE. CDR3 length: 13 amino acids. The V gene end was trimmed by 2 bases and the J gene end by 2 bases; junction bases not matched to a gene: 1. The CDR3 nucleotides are TGTGCCAGCAGCGTCGGGACAGCCTACGAGCAGTACTTC. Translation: CASSVGTAYEQYF. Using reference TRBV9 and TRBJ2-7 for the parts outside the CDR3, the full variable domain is DSGVTQTPKHLITATGQRVTLRCSPRSGDLSVYWYQQSLDQGLQFLIQYYNGEERAKGNILERFSAQQFPDLHSELNLSSLELGDSALYFCASSVGTAYEQYFGPGTRLTVT.

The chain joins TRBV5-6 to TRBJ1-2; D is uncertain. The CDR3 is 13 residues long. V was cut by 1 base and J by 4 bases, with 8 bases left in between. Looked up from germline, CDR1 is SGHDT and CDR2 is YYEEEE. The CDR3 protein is CASSLTESYGYTF. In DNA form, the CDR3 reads TGTGCCAGCAGCTTGACAGAAAGCTATGGCTACACCTTC.

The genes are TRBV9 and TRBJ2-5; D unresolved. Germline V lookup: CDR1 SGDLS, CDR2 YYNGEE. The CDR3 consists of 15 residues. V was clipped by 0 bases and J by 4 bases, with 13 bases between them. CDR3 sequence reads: CASSVDNSLRETQYF. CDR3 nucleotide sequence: TGTGCCAGCAGCGTAGATAACAGTCTACGAGAGACCCAGTACTTC.

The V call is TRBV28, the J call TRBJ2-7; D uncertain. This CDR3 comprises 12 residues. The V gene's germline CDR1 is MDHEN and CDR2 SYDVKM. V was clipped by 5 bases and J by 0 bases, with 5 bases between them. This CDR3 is CASSPSSYEQYF. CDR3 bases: TGTGCCAGCAGTCCTTCCTCCTACGAGCAGTACTTC.

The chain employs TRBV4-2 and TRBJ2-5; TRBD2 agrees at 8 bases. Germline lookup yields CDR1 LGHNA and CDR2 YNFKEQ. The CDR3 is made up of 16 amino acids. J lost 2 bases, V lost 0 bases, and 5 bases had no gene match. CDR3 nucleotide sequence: TGTGCCAGCAGCCAAGATGGGGTAGCGGGGCAAGAGACCCAGTACTTC. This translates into CASSQDGVAGQETQYF.

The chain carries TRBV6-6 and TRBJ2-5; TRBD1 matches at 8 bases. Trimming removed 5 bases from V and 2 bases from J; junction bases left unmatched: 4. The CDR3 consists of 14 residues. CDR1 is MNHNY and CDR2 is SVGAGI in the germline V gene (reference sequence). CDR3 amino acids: CASSPRTGQETQYF. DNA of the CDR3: TGTGCCAGCAGTCCTCGGACAGGGCAAGAGACCCAGTACTTC.

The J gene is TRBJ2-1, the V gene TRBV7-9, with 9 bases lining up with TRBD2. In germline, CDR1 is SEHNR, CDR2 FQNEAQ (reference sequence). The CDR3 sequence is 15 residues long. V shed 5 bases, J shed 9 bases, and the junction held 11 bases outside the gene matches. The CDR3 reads CASSPQATREGEQFF. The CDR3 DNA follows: TGTGCCAGCAGCCCCCAAGCTACGCGGGAGGGTGAGCAGTTCTTC.

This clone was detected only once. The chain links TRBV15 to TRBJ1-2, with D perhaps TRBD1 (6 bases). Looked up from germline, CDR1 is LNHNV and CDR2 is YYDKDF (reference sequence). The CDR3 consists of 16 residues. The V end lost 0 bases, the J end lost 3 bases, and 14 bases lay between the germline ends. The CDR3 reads CATSRDPDSRDYGYTF. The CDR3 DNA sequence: TGTGCCACCAGCAGAGATCCGGACAGCCGAGACTATGGCTACACCTTC. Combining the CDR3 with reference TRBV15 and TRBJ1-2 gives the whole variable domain DAMVIQNPRYQVTQFGKPVTLSCSQTLNHNVMYWYQQKSSQAPKLLFHYYDKDFNNEADTPDNFQSRRPNTSFCFLDIRSPGLGDTAMYLCATSRDPDSRDYGYTFGSGTRLTVV.

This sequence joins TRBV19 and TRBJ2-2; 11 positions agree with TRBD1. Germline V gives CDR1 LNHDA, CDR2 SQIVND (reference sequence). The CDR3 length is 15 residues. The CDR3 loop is CASGTGGPNTGELFF. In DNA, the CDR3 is TGTGCGAGTGGGACAGGGGGACCGAACACCGGGGAGCTGTTTTTT.

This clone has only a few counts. The CDR3 DNA reads as TGTGCCAGCAGTAGACAGAATTCACCCCTCCACTTT. Encoded protein: CASSRQNSPLHF. The V call is TRBV7-2, the J call TRBJ1-6, with D possibly matching TRBD1 (5 bases). This CDR3 has 12 residues. Trimming pared 6 bases from V and 7 bases from J, leaving 7 bases between. Germline values: CDR1 SGHTA, CDR2 FQGNSA.

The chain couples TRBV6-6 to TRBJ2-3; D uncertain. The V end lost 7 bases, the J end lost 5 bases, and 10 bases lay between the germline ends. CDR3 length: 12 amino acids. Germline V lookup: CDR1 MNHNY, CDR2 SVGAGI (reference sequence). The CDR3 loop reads CASKIVQDTQYF. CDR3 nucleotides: TGTGCCAGCAAAATAGTGCAAGATACGCAGTATTTT.

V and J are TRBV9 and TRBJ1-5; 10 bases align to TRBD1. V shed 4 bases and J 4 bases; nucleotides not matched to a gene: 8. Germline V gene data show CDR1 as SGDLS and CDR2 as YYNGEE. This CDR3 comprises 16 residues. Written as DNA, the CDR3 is TGTGCCAGCAGCATACCGACAGGGGGCCGTAATCAGCCCCAGCATTTT. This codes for CASSIPTGGRNQPQHF.

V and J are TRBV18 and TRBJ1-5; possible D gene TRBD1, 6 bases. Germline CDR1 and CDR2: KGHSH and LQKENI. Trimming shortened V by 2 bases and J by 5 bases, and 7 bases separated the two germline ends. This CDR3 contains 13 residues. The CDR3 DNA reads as TGTGCCAGCTCACCAGGGGGCCATCAGCCCCAGCATTTT. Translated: CASSPGGHQPQHF.

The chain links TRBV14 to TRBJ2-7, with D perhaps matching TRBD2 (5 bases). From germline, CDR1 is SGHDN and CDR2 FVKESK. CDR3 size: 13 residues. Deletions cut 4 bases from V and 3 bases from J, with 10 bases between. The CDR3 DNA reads TGTGCCAGCAGCCCGAGCCGGGGCTACGAGCAGTACTTC. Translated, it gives CASSPSRGYEQYF.